This passage covers 2 T cell receptor beta chains from one sample sequenced in a study of blood T cell repertoires in COVID-19. Here immunoSEQ multiplex PCR was the method, and the copy in TCRdb shows in-frame clones only, minus some. Seen here are 280,000 or so clones, 80% to 90% observed once, and the top ten hold roughly 2.3%. Sample: PBMCs or T cells enriched from blood (not recorded which). These receptors all stem from a man younger than 45 who had recovered from COVID-19.

In the case of this clone: A read error may account for a junction end that differs from germline. The chain couples TRBV12-3 or TRBV12-4 to TRBJ2-1, with D perhaps matching TRBD2 (5 bases). CDR3 length: 13 residues. The CDR3: CASSFTSKDRKIF. As DNA, the CDR3 is TGTGCCAGCAGTTTTACTAGTAAGGATCGTAAGATCTTC.

This chain joins TRBV7-9 and TRBJ1-1, with a weak D call TRBD1 (6 bases). This CDR3 region has 14 residues. The V and J ends lost 3 bases and 4 bases respectively, with 12 bases between them. Germline-derived CDR1 and CDR2 are SEHNR and FQNEAQ (reference sequence). CDR3 sequence: CASSLGQRGTEAFF. The CDR3 bases are TGTGCCAGCAGCTTGGGACAAAGGGGCACTGAAGCTTTCTTT.